Listed below are T cell receptor beta chains from one sample, sequenced in a study of blood T cell repertoires in COVID-19. The data were produced by immunoSEQ multiplex PCR, yet TCRdb's version contains in-frame clones alone and is incomplete. The profile covers a few hundred thousand clones, with around 86% appearing a single time and about 1.6% taken by the ten largest. What was sequenced was PBMCs or T cells enriched from blood (not recorded which). The origin of the receptors is a woman between 45 and 60 years old who had recovered from COVID-19. Both conserved end residues are part of each CDR3. The D gene is left open where the match is weak. Only part of the rows carry a size: once, few, many, or a class if the clone is expanded.

V	J	size	D	DNA	CDR3
TRBV19	TRBJ1-1	NA	NA	TGTGCCAGTAGTGTGACAGAGATGAACACTGAAGCTTTCTTT	CASSVTEMNTEAFF
TRBV12-3/TRBV12-4	TRBJ2-5	NA	NA	TGTGCCAGCACTGACCGGGATGGAGAGACCCAGTACTTC	CASTDRDGETQYF
TRBV7-8	TRBJ2-7	NA	TRBD2	TGTGCCAGCAGCTTAGGTACCAGCGGGAGGCCGACGGGATACGAGCAGTACTTC	CASSLGTSGRPTGYEQYF
TRBV7-2	TRBJ2-1	NA	TRBD2	TGTGCCAGCGCCGGGGGGATTGAGCAGTTCTTC	CASAGGIEQFF
TRBV7-3	TRBJ2-1	once	TRBD2	TGTGCCAGCAGCCGTAGCGGGAGGGCCACCTACAATGAGCAGTTCTTC	CASSRSGRATYNEQFF
TRBV19	TRBJ2-7	NA	NA	TGTGCCAGTAATAACAGGGAATCCTACGAGCAGTACTTC	CASNNRESYEQYF
TRBV7-3	TRBJ1-1	NA	NA	TGTGCCAGCAGCTTCAGGGCTGGGACTGAAGCTTTCTTT	CASSFRAGTEAFF
TRBV19	TRBJ2-7	NA	TRBD2	TGTGCCAGTAGAAGGGAGAGGGAGGGCTACTACGAGCAGTACTTC	CASRREREGYYEQYF
TRBV12-3/TRBV12-4	TRBJ2-2	NA	TRBD2	TGTGCCAGCAGTTTACGGGGGGCCGGGGAGCTGTTTTTT	CASSLRGAGELFF
TRBV23-1	TRBJ1-3	few	NA	TGCGCCAGCACGCGCCCATCCGGGGGGCTATTTGGCTCCTCTGGAAACACCATATATTTT	CASTRPSGGLFGSSGNTIYF
TRBV5-1	TRBJ2-7	NA	TRBD2	TGCGCCAGCAGCTTGGGGGCCCTAGCGGGCTCCTACGAGCAGTACTTC	CASSLGALAGSYEQYF
TRBV5-1	TRBJ1-1	NA	NA	TGCGCCAGCAGCTTAGGGGATATAGTTAACACTGAAGCTTTCTTT	CASSLGDIVNTEAFF
TRBV19	TRBJ2-3	NA	TRBD2	TGTGCCAGTAGTATACTAGCGGGAGGCCAAGATACGCAGTATTTT	CASSILAGGQDTQYF
TRBV6-4	TRBJ1-5	few	NA	TGTGCCAGCAACCTAACAGGGAGGGTAAATCAGCCCCAGCATTTT	CASNLTGRVNQPQHF
TRBV28	TRBJ1-2	few	NA	TGTGCCAGCGGGGGGGTAAGGGCAACCTATGGCTACACCTTC	CASGGVRATYGYTF
TRBV6-1	TRBJ2-2	NA	TRBD2	TGTGCCAGCAGTGAGGGACTAGCGGGGACCGGGGAGCTGTTTTTT	CASSEGLAGTGELFF
TRBV7-9	TRBJ2-1	few	NA	TGTGCCAGCAGCTTAGCGGCGGGATACTACAATGAGCAGTTCTTC	CASSLAAGYYNEQFF
TRBV12-3/TRBV12-4	TRBJ1-2	NA	NA	TGTGCCAGCAGCAACGACAGATCCTATGGCTACACCTTC	CASSNDRSYGYTF
TRBV7-2	TRBJ2-7	NA	NA	TGTGCCAGCAGCTACCTAGGGGGGGTGTTCTACGAGCAGTACTTC	CASSYLGGVFYEQYF
TRBV12-3/TRBV12-4	TRBJ1-5	NA	NA	TGTGCCAGCAGCTCCCGCGAAAATCAGCCCCAGCATTTT	CASSSRENQPQHF
TRBV3-1/TRBV3-2	TRBJ2-7	NA	NA	TGTGCCAGCAGCCAAGAGGTTCGGGAGCAGTACTTC	CASSQEVREQYF
TRBV5-1	TRBJ2-5	NA	NA	TGCGCCAGCAGCTTGGACGGGGAGACCCAGTACTTC	CASSLDGETQYF
TRBV6-1	TRBJ1-2	NA	NA	TGTGCCAGCAGTGAATCTCTGGATCCCTGGGGCGCGAGCTATGGCTACACCTTC	CASSESLDPWGASYGYTF
TRBV3-1/TRBV3-2	TRBJ2-7	NA	NA	TGTGCCAGCAGCCAAGAATTTCGTCCGTTCTACGAGCAGTACTTC	CASSQEFRPFYEQYF
TRBV30	TRBJ2-2	NA	TRBD2	TGTGCCTGGAGAACTGGACTAGCGGGAGTAGAAGGGGAGCTGTTTTTT	CAWRTGLAGVEGELFF
TRBV7-9	TRBJ2-1	NA	TRBD2	TGTGCCAGCAGCTTATATACTAGCGGAGCCTACAATGAGCAGTTCTTC	CASSLYTSGAYNEQFF
TRBV2	TRBJ1-6	few	NA	TGTGCCAGCAGTAGGGACACGGTGGAGAATAATTCACCCCTCCACTTT	CASSRDTVENNSPLHF
TRBV6-1	TRBJ2-1	once	NA	TGTGCCAGCAGTGAGGTCCAACATCAGTTCTTC	CASSEVQHQFF
TRBV6-5	TRBJ1-5	NA	TRBD1	TGTGCCAGCAGGACAGGGCTTGATCAGCCCCAGCATTTT	CASRTGLDQPQHF
TRBV10-1	TRBJ2-2	NA	NA	TGCGCCAGCAGTGACAGGGGTGTGAGCGGGGAGCTGTTTTTT	CASSDRGVSGELFF
TRBV29-1	TRBJ1-3	NA	NA	TGCAGCGTTGCAGGGGCTGGAAACACCATATATTTT	CSVAGAGNTIYF
TRBV2	TRBJ2-1	NA	TRBD1	TGTGCCAGCTCAGGGGGCAAAAGCAACTCCTACAATGAGCAGTTCTTC	CASSGGKSNSYNEQFF
TRBV2	TRBJ2-7	NA	TRBD2	TGTGCCAGCAGTGACGGCGGGAGTCGCGAGCAGTACTTC	CASSDGGSREQYF
TRBV18	TRBJ2-3	NA	TRBD2	TGTGCCAGCTCACCACCGACGGGAGGGACTGGAGATACGCAGTATTTT	CASSPPTGGTGDTQYF
TRBV24-1	TRBJ2-3	NA	NA	TGTGCCACCAGTGATTCAGGAGGATCAGATACGCAGTATTTT	CATSDSGGSDTQYF
TRBV7-9	TRBJ2-1	NA	TRBD2	TGTGCCAGCAGCTTAGTCGCCTGGGGACTAGTTCCCTGGTACAATGAGCAGTTCTTC	CASSLVAWGLVPWYNEQFF
TRBV19	TRBJ2-5	NA	TRBD2	TGTGCCAGTAGTGCACTAGCGAAGGGTTTTGAGACCCAGTACTTC	CASSALAKGFETQYF
TRBV6-5	TRBJ1-5	NA	NA	TGTGCCAGCAGTATGTGGGGCTACAATCAGCCCCAGCATTTT	CASSMWGYNQPQHF
TRBV28	TRBJ2-7	NA	NA	TGTGCCAGCAGCTCAATAAACGAGGGACTGTGGGAGTCCGAGCAGTACTTC	CASSSINEGLWESEQYF
TRBV7-2	TRBJ2-7	NA	TRBD2	TGTGCCAGCAGCCCGGGGGGAATGACTAGCGGGAGAGCCGAGCAGTACTTC	CASSPGGMTSGRAEQYF
TRBV2	TRBJ2-2	few	NA	TGTGCCAGCCGGGACTCTCCGAACACCGGGGAGCTGTTTTTT	CASRDSPNTGELFF
TRBV30	TRBJ2-1	NA	TRBD1	TGTGCCTGCTCCCCCGGGACAGTCAACAATGAGCAGTTCTTC	CACSPGTVNNEQFF
TRBV12-3/TRBV12-4	TRBJ1-5	NA	NA	TGTGCCAGCAAAAAGGGGCTAAATCAGCCCCAGCATTTT	CASKKGLNQPQHF
TRBV29-1	TRBJ2-3	NA	NA	TGCAGCGTTGATGGTGTGCGGGCCAGGGGTTATGCAGATACGCAGTATTTT	CSVDGVRARGYADTQYF
TRBV28	TRBJ2-1	once	TRBD2	TGTGCCAGCACTAGCGGAGGCCTTGGCAATGAGCAGTTCTTC	CASTSGGLGNEQFF
TRBV5-1	TRBJ2-7	few	NA	TGCGCCAGCAGTCCGGACATGTCCTACGAGCAGTACTTC	CASSPDMSYEQYF
TRBV28	TRBJ1-2	NA	NA	TGTGCCAGCAGTTCCCACGGGGGCTATGGCTACACCTTC	CASSSHGGYGYTF
TRBV4-1	TRBJ2-7	NA	TRBD1	TGCGCCAGCAGCCAAGGGACAGGGGAGTACGAGCAGTACTTC	CASSQGTGEYEQYF
TRBV29-1	TRBJ2-3	once	NA	TGCAGCGTTGATCGCTCCGAGTACACAGATACGCAGTATTTT	CSVDRSEYTDTQYF
TRBV7-2	TRBJ1-3	NA	TRBD1	TGTGCCAGCAGCTCAGAAGGAGGATACAGGGGCAGAAACACCATATATTTT	CASSSEGGYRGRNTIYF
TRBV9	TRBJ1-2	NA	TRBD1	TGTGCCAGCAGCCCCCGACAGGGGGATAACTATGGCTACACCTTC	CASSPRQGDNYGYTF
TRBV10-3	TRBJ2-5	NA	NA	TGTGCCATCAGCCGACAGCGTAGCTTGGAGACCCAGTACTTC	CAISRQRSLETQYF
TRBV4-1	TRBJ2-3	NA	TRBD2	TGCGCCAGCAGCCATAAACTAGCGACTAAATCAGATACGCAGTATTTT	CASSHKLATKSDTQYF